These 6 T cell receptor beta chains were all obtained from the same sample, sequenced in a study of CXCR3-negative and CXCR3-positive naive CD8 T cells. It was by 5' RACE with UMI labels that the TRB cDNA libraries were prepared. TCRdb processed the 5' RACE reads again and assigns one entry to each CDR3 protein, with no DNA. Reported are approximately 6,900 distinct CDR3 sequences; the ten largest clones contain about 1.5%. General observations from the study: Against CXCR3-negative naive cells, CXCR3-positive naive cells showed more hydrophobic TRB CDR3s.

The antigens of these receptors remain unknown. Sequenced sample: naive CXCR3+ CD8+ T cells from blood. Subset here: CD45RO-CCR7+CD27+CD95- naive CD8+ T cells expressing CXCR3 (TNR3+). The receptor source for this set is a human donor in good health. Some clones in this sample may be carry-over from other donors' samples.

This clonotype counts as medium-sized by frequency. The gene calls are TRBV12-3 or TRBV12-4 and TRBJ1-1; without DNA, the TCRdb call of TRBD1 cannot be checked. This CDR3 region has 13 residues. The CDR3 region is CASSFSGGTEAFF.

The chain carries TRBV4-1 and TRBJ2-7. CDR1 and CDR2 from the germline V gene are MGHRA and YSYEKL. This CDR3 has 14 amino acids. This chain's CDR3 is CASSQDSAFYEQYF.

This clonotype is called medium-sized (0.01 to 0.1%) based on its frequency. The chain recombines TRBV7-9 with TRBJ1-2. The CDR3 is 13 amino acids. CDR1 and CDR2 (germline): SEHNR, FQNEAQ (reference sequence). The CDR3 sequence is CASSPPSLYGYTF.

This clonotype shows up as medium-sized by frequency. J is TRBJ1-5 and V is TRBV4-2; with no DNA, the TCRdb D assignment of TRBD1 cannot be verified. The CDR3 sequence is 14 residues long. Germline V gene data show CDR1 as LGHNA and CDR2 as YNFKEQ. CDR3 amino acids: CASSQGTGNQPQHF.

According to its frequency, this clonotype is medium-sized. The chain joins TRBV6-5 to TRBJ2-1. This CDR3 is 11 amino acids long. CDR1 MNHEY and CDR2 SVGAGI come from the germline V gene. The CDR3 here is CASSQGYEQFF.

The chain uses TRBV7-9 and TRBJ1-1; TCRdb gives TRBD1 as the D gene, but with no DNA this cannot be confirmed. Looked up from germline, CDR1 is SEHNR and CDR2 is FQNEAQ (reference sequence). CDR3 length equals 16 residues. The CDR3 sequence: CASTGQGAGLISEAFF.